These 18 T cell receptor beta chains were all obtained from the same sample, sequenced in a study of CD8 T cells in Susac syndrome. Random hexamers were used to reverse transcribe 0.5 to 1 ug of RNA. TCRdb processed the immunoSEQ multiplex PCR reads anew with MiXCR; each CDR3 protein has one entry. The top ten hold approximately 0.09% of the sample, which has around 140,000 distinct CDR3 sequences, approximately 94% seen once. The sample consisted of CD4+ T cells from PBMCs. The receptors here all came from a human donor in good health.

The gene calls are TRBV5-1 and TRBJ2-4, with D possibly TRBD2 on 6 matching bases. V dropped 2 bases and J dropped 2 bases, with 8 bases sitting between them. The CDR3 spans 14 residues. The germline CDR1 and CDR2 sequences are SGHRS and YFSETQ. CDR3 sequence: CASSFGGTKNIQYF. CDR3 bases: TGCGCCAGCAGCTTCGGGGGTACCAAAAACATTCAGTACTTC. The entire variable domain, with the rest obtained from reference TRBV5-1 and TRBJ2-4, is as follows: KAGVTQTPRYLIKTRGQQVTLSCSPISGHRSVSWYQQTPGQGLQFLFEYFSETQRNKGNFPGRFSGRQFSNSRSEMNVSTLELGDSALYLCASSFGGTKNIQYFGAGTRLSVL.

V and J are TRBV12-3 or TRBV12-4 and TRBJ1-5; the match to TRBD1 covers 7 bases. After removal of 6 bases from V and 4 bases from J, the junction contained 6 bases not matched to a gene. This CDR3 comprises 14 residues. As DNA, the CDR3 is TGTGCCAGCAGCAAGGACAGGCTTAATCAGCCCCAGCATTTT. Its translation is CASSKDRLNQPQHF.

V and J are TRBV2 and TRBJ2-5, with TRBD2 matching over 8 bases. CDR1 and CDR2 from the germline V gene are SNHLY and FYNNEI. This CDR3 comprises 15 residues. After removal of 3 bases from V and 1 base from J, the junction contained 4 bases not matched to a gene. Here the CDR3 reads CASSDELAAQETQYF. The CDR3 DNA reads TGTGCCAGCAGTGATGAACTAGCGGCCCAAGAGACCCAGTACTTC.

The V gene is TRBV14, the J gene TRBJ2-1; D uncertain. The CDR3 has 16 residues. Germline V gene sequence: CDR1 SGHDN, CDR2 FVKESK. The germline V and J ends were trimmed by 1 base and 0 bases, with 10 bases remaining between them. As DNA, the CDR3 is TGTGCCAGCAGCCAAGTGTCGCGGCTCTCCTACAATGAGCAGTTCTTC. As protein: CASSQVSRLSYNEQFF.

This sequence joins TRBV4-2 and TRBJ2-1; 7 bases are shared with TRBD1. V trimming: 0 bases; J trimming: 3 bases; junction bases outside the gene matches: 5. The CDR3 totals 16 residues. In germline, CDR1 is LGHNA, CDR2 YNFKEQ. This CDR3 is CASSQDTQGVYNEQFF. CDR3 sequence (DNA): TGTGCCAGCAGCCAAGATACCCAGGGGGTCTACAATGAGCAGTTCTTC.

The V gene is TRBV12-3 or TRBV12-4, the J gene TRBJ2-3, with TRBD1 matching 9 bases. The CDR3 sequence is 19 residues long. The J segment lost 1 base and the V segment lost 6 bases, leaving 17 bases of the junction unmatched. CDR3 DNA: TGTGCCAGCAGCCGAGACACCGGGACAGGGAGATTCGGCACAGATACGCAGTATTTT. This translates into CASSRDTGTGRFGTDTQYF.

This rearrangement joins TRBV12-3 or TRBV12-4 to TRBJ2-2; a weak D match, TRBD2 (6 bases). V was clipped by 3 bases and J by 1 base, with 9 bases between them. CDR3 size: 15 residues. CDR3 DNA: TGTGCCAGCAGTTTGCGGAGGGAGAACACCGGGGAGCTGTTTTTT. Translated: CASSLRRENTGELFF.

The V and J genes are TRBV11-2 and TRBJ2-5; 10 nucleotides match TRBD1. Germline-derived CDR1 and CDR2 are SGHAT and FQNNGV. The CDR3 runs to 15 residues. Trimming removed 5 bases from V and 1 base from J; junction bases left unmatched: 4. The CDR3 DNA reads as TGTGCCAGCAGCGCCCGGGACAGGGGCCAAGAGACCCAGTACTTC. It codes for CASSARDRGQETQYF.

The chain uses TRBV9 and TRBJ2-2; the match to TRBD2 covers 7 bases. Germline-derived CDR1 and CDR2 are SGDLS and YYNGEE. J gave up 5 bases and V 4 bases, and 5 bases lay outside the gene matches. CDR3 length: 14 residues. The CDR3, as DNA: TGTGCCAGCAGCATAGCGGGTGGAACCGGGGAGCTGTTTTTT. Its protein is CASSIAGGTGELFF.

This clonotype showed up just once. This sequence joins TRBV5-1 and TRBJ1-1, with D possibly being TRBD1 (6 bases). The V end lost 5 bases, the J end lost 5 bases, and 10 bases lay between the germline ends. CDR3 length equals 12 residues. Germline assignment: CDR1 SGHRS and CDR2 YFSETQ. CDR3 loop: CASRAGVTEAFF. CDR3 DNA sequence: TGCGCCAGCAGAGCAGGGGTTACTGAAGCTTTCTTT.

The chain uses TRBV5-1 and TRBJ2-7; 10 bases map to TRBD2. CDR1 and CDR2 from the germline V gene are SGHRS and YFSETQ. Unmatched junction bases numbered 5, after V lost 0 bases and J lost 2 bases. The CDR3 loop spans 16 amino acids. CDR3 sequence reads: CASSLGWTSGPYEQYF. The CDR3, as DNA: TGCGCCAGCAGCTTGGGGTGGACTAGCGGCCCCTACGAGCAGTACTTC.

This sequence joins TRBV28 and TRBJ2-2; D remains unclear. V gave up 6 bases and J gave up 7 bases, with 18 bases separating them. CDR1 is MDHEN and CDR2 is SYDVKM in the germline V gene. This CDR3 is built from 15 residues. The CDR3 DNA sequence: TGTGCCAGCAGGTTCCGGGCCGTAGGGCTCGGGGAGCTGTTTTTT. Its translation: CASRFRAVGLGELFF.

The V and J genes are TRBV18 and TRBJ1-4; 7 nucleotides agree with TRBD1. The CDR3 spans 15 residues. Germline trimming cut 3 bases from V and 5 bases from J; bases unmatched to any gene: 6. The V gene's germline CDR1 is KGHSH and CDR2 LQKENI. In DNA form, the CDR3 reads TGTGCCAGCTCACCTCGGACAGGCGAAAATGAAAAACTGTTTTTT. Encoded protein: CASSPRTGENEKLFF.

Here the CDR3 reads CASSLGLGFTEAFF. Written as DNA, the CDR3 is TGTGCCAGCAGCTTAGGTCTAGGGTTTACTGAAGCTTTCTTT. The V gene is TRBV7-2, the J gene TRBJ1-1; no clear D. Trimming took 1 base from V and 5 from J, leaving 11 bases between them. Germline CDR1 is SGHTA and CDR2 is FQGNSA. This CDR3 has 14 amino acids.

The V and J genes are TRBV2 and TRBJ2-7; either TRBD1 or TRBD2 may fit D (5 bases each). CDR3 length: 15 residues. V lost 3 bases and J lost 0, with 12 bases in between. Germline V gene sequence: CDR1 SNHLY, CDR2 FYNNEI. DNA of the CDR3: TGTGCCAGCAGTGAGAGCTGGGACCCCTCCTACGAGCAGTACTTC. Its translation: CASSESWDPSYEQYF.

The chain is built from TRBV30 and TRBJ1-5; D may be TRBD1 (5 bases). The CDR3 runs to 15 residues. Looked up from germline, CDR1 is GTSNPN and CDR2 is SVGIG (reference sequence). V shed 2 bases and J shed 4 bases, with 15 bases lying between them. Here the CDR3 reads CAWSPPGLWNQPQHF. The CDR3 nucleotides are TGTGCCTGGAGTCCCCCAGGGCTTTGGAATCAGCCCCAGCATTTT.

The CDR3 nucleotides are TGTGCCAGCAGCCCGGAGACACAGAACACTGAAGCTTTCTTT. This codes for CASSPETQNTEAFF. The V gene is TRBV5-6, the J gene TRBJ1-1, with D uncertain. Germline values: CDR1 SGHDT, CDR2 YYEEEE. V was clipped by 4 bases and J by 1 base, with 11 bases between them. This CDR3 has 14 residues.

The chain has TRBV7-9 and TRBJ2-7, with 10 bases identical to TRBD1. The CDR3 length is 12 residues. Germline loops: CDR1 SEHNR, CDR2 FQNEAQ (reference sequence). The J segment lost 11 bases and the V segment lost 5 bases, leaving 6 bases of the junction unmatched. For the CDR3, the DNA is TGTGCCAGCAGCCTCTGGGGGACAGGGGAGTACTTC. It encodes CASSLWGTGEYF.